This T cell receptor beta chain is from a study of coeliac disease. Overall study results and limits: Published gliadin-specific TRB sequences appeared in about 50% of the 18 coeliac samples, 1 of 6 controls. According to the authors, this method cannot detect gliadin-specific T cells in an unbiased way. Few TRB amino acid sequences were shared between samples; most were unique.

Germline CDR1 reads SGHVS; CDR2 reads FQNEAQ. J gave up 6 bases and V 1 base, and 4 bases lay outside the gene matches. The CDR3 length is 16 residues. The repertoire was sequenced with immunoSEQ multiplex PCR; TCRdb's copy has only in-frame clones and lacks some. This table holds under 6,000 clones, about four fifths found once. This clone was observed once. No antigen is known for it. The chain carries TRBV7-8 and TRBJ1-5; TRBD1 agrees at 12 bases. This clonotype was sampled from a woman aged 18-30 years with active celiac disease. The sequenced sample consisted of lamina propria lymphocytes from the gut. CDR3 residues: CASSLGGQGAVQPQHF. CDR3 in DNA: TGTGCCAGCAGCTTAGGGGGACAGGGGGCGGTTCAGCCCCAGCATTTT.